Each of the 8 T cell receptor beta chains below was sequenced from the same sample in a study of cytomegalovirus exposure and HLA in healthy donors. The PCR employed 60 Vbeta primers together with 13 Jbeta primers. Sequencing used immunoSEQ multiplex PCR; TCRdb keeps in-frame clones, though not all of them. The sample includes 130,000 or so clones, approximately 78% seen only once; the top ten take roughly 8.2%. Sequences were obtained from PBMCs. The source is a woman in her forties or fifties in good health and CMV-seropositive.

The V gene is TRBV19, the J gene TRBJ1-2; D not resolved. Germline V gives CDR1 LNHDA, CDR2 SQIVND (reference sequence). This CDR3 is 15 amino acids long. V gave up 8 bases and J gave up 8 bases, with 24 bases separating them. The CDR3 here is CASQTQVSPYVGYTF. The DNA for the CDR3 is TGTGCCAGTCAGACACAAGTGAGTCCCTATGTGGGCTACACCTTC.

V gene TRBV6-6 combines with J gene TRBJ2-7; 8 nucleotides line up with TRBD1. The germline gives CDR1 MNHNY, CDR2 SVGAGI (reference sequence). Unmatched junction bases numbered 1, after V lost 6 bases and J lost 0 bases. CDR3 length: 13 residues. The CDR3 loop reads CASRGQVSYEQYF. The CDR3, as DNA: TGTGCCAGCAGGGGACAGGTCTCCTACGAGCAGTACTTC.

Concerning this clone: Within the sample, other DNA sequences also encode this same CDR3. The rearrangement joins TRBV9 to TRBJ2-5; D might be TRBD1 (5 bases). Between the trimmed V and J ends, which lost 0 bases and 2 bases, there was a span of 8 bases. Germline CDR1 is SGDLS and CDR2 is YYNGEE. The CDR3 covers 14 residues. CDR3 coding DNA: TGTGCCAGCAGCGTAGACAGGAGACAAGAGACCCAGTACTTC. This translates into CASSVDRRQETQYF.

The genes are TRBV2 and TRBJ2-7; 9 nucleotides line up with TRBD1. The V gene's germline CDR1 is SNHLY and CDR2 FYNNEI. The length of the CDR3 is 16 residues. V trimming: 3 bases; J trimming: 4 bases; junction bases outside the gene matches: 10. CDR3 sequence: CASSEQGQGSGYEQYF. Here the CDR3 DNA reads TGTGCCAGCAGTGAGCAGGGACAGGGTTCAGGATACGAGCAGTACTTC.

This sequence joins TRBV5-5 and TRBJ1-2; 7 bases agree with TRBD1. CDR1 and CDR2 (germline): SGHKS, YYEKEE (reference sequence). Germline trimming cut 3 bases from V and 3 bases from J; bases unmatched to any gene: 8. The CDR3 has 15 residues. CDR3 sequence: CASSSRDRVYYGYTF. Written as DNA, the CDR3 is TGTGCCAGCAGCTCCCGGGACAGAGTTTACTATGGCTACACCTTC.

The V gene is TRBV19, the J gene TRBJ1-5, with D hard to call. This CDR3 region has 16 residues. Germline V gives CDR1 LNHDA, CDR2 SQIVND (reference sequence). V lost 3 bases and J lost 0, with 12 bases in between. The CDR3 DNA reads as TGTGCCAGTAGTATCGGCGTCGGGTATAGCAATCAGCCCCAGCATTTT. Residues: CASSIGVGYSNQPQHF.

This clone was seen a handful of times. The V and J genes are TRBV6-5 and TRBJ1-2; D unclear. Deletions cut 5 bases from V and 0 bases from J, with 4 bases between. The germline CDR1 and CDR2 sequences are MNHEY and SVGAGI. This CDR3 has 12 residues. The CDR3 coding sequence is TGTGCCAGCAGTAGAGCTAACTATGGCTACACCTTC. It specifies CASSRANYGYTF.

This chain uses TRBV7-2 with TRBJ2-2, with D perhaps matching TRBD2 (6 bases). Per germline, CDR1 SGHTA and CDR2 FQGNSA. The CDR3 covers 15 residues. Trimming shortened V by 3 bases and J by 7 bases, and 15 bases separated the two germline ends. CDR3 region: CASSFGGIDNGELFF. The CDR3 DNA reads TGTGCCAGCAGCTTTGGGGGGATCGACAACGGGGAGCTGTTTTTT.